What follows describes a single TCR beta chain. Antigen specificity is unknown. The data are from a study of OX40 agonist ivuxolimab in advanced cancers. Study outcomes and limitations: Researchers report that CD8+ T cells had, on average, more expanded clones than CD4+. Researchers did not establish what antigens the expanded peripheral T cells target.

Some clones are missing from TCRdb's copy, which holds only in-frame ones; the method was immunoSEQ multiplex PCR. Counted here are about 23,000 clones, 75% to 85% occurring once; the ten biggest clones make up approximately 1.9%. Trimming stripped 5 bases from V and 4 bases from J, with 9 bases between. The length of the CDR3 is 13 residues. From germline, CDR1 is MNHNS and CDR2 SASEGT. The chain has TRBV6-1 and TRBJ1-5; D call uncertain. The receptor was isolated from an adult with an advanced solid tumor such as melanoma, head and neck, liver or kidney cancer. The sample consisted of CD4+ or CD8+ T cells sorted from blood, taken in a trial of the OX40 agonist ivuxolimab. CDR3 protein: CASSRSGNQPQHF. As DNA, the CDR3 is TGTGCCAGCAGTAGGAGTGGGAATCAGCCCCAGCATTTT.